What follows is one TCR beta chain and its context. The antigen remains undetermined. This specimen comes from a study of PD-1 blockade in classical Hodgkin lymphoma. General observations from the study: Prior therapy or disease activity may underlie the repertoire differences, whose causes remain undefined.

In every patient, relapse followed autologous stem cell transplantation, while exposure to brentuximab vedotin differed. The repertoire was sequenced with immunoSEQ multiplex PCR; TCRdb's copy has only in-frame clones and lacks some. The data contain about 21,000 clones, 68% of them singletons. The CDR3 runs 15 residues. The junction had 7 bases not matched to a gene; V was cut back by 4 bases and J by 3 bases. Germline CDR1 WNHNN, CDR2 SYGVQD (reference sequence). Source: peripheral blood mononuclear cells (PBMCs), taken at baseline. The chain couples TRBV10-1 to TRBJ2-3; 7 bases line up with TRBD1. This TCR derives from a human donor with classical Hodgkin lymphoma. This chain's CDR3 is CASSVGRGSTDTQYF. CDR3 DNA sequence: TGCGCCAGCAGTGTCGGCAGGGGGAGTACAGATACGCAGTATTTT.